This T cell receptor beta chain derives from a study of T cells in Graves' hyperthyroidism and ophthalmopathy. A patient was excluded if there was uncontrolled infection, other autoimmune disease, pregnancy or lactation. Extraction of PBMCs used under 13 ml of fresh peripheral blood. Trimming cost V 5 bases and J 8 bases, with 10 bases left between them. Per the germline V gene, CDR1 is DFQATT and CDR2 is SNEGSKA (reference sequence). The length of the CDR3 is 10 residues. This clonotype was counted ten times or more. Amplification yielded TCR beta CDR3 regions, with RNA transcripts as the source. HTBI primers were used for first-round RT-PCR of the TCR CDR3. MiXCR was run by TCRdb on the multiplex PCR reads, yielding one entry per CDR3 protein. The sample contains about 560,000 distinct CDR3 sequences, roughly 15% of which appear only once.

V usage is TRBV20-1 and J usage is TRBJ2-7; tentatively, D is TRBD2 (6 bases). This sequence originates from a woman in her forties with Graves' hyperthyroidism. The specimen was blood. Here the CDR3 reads CSASSAQQYF. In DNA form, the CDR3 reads TGCAGTGCTTCTAGCGCCCAGCAGTACTTC.